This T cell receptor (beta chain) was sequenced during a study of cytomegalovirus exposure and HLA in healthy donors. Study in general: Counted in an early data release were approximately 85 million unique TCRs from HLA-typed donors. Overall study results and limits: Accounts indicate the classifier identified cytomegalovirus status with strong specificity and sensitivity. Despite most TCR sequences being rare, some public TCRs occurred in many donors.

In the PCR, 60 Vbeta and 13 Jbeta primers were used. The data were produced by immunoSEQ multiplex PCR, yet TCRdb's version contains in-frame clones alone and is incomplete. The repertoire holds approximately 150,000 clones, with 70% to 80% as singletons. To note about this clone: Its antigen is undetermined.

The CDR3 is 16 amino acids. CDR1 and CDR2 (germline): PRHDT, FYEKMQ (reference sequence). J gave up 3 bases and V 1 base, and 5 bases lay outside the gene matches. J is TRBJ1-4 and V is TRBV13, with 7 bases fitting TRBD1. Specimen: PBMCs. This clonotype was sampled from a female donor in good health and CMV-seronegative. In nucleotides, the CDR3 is TGTGCCAGCAGCTTAGTACGTACAGGGGCTAATGAAAAACTGTTTTTT. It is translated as CASSLVRTGANEKLFF.